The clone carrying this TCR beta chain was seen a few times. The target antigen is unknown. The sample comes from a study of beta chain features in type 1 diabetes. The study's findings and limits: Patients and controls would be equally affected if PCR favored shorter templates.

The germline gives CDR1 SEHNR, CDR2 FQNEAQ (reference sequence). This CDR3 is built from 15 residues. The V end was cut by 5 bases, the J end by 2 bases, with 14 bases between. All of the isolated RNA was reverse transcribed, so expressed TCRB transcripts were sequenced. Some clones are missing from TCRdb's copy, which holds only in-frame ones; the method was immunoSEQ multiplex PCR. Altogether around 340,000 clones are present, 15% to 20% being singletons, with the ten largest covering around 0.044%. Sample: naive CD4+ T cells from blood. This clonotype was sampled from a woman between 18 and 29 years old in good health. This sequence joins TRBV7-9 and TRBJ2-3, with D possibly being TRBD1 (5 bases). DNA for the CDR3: TGTGCCAGCAGCCCAGGGCATAGGCACACAGATACGCAGTATTTT. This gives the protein CASSPGHRHTDTQYF.